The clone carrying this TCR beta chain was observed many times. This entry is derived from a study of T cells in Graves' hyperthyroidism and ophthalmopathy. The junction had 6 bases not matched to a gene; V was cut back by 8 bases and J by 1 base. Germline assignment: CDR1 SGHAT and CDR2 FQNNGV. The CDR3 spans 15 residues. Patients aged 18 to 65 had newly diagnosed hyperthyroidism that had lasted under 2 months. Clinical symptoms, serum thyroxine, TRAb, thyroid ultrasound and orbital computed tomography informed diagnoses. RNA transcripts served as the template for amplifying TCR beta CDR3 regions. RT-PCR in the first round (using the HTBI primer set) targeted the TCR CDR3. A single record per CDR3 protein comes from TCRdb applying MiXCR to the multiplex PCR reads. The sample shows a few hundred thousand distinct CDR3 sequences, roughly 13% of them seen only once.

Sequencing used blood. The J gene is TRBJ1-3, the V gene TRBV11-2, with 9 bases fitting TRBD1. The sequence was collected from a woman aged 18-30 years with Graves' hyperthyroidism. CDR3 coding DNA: TGTGCCAGCGCAACAGGGGGCGCGTCTGGAAACACCATATATTTT. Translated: CASATGGASGNTIYF.